This T cell receptor beta chain was sequenced during a study of blood T cell repertoires in COVID-19. As processed by the authors: How many nucleated cells were present was estimated from reference gene primer amplification. Assay used: immunoSEQ multiplex PCR; TCRdb lists only in-frame clones, some missing. The V and J calls and the clone size are those of that table, but D and trimming were determined from the DNA. Of roughly 230,000 clones in the sample, 85% to 95% were seen once. Followed longitudinally, the Seattle patients had been enrolled during active infection. The TCR sequence derives from a man aged 25-45 years with COVID-19, enrolled during active disease. The sequencing input was peripheral blood.

Here the CDR3 reads CASSVGTGGASYEQYF. The DNA of the CDR3 is TGTGCCAGCAGCGTAGGAACAGGGGGCGCATCCTACGAGCAGTACTTC. This chain uses TRBV9 with TRBJ2-7; TRBD1 matches at 9 bases. CDR3 length: 16 amino acids. V lost 0 bases to trimming and J lost 1 base; unmatched junction nucleotides: 5. Per the germline V gene, CDR1 is SGDLS and CDR2 is YYNGEE.